This T cell receptor beta chain derives from a study of shared clonotypes between healthy human individuals. Study findings and constraints: Expectations were that clonotype sharing among donors would be affected by sequencing depth. Across several donors, naive CD4 shared approximately 4.5%, naive CD8 approximately 3.5%, memory CD4 roughly 2.1%, memory CD8 over 0.3%. A small donor pool kept down the genetic and exposure-history diversity that was represented.

It was at deep level that the assay was run. Profiled with immunoSEQ multiplex PCR; TCRdb holds only in-frame clones, not every one. The table lists around 2,000,000 clones, about 95% of them singletons, with roughly 1% in the top ten. Losses at the gene ends were 2 bases for V and 2 bases for J; bases not matched to a gene: 8. The CDR3 length is 16 residues. Note on this clone: Its antigen is unidentified.

Naive CD8 cells, CD45RO-negative and positively selected for CCR7, excluded terminally differentiated effector memory CD45RA+ cells. The sequence was collected from a man aged 18-30 years in good health. The sequencing input was naive CD8+ T cells sorted from blood. The V call is TRBV5-3, the J call TRBJ2-3, with 7 bases identical to TRBD1. TRBV5-3 is an open reading frame whose function is uncertain. The CDR3 loop reads CARSLNRGPDTDTQYF. The CDR3 bases are TGTGCCAGAAGCTTAAACAGGGGTCCAGACACAGATACGCAGTATTTT.